This note documents a single T cell receptor (beta chain) sequence. The antigen is undetermined. With 60 Vbeta and 13 Jbeta primers, the PCR was carried out. Assay: immunoSEQ multiplex PCR; the TCRdb copy retains only in-frame clones and omits some. The sample shows over 95,000 clones, 74% of them seen only once. The data stem from a study of cytomegalovirus exposure and HLA in healthy donors. In nominal health when sampled, donors likely had unrecorded immune exposures nonetheless. The CDR3 has 15 residues. V was pared by 5 bases and J by 4 bases, with 7 bases of the junction left unmatched. In germline, CDR1 is KGHSH, CDR2 LQKENI. Study-wide results and limits: Per a later analysis, about 17,000 TCR beta sequences showed association with HLA alleles at 0.05 false discovery rate. Altogether, 150 to 200 TCR beta chains were recorded as cytomegalovirus-associated.

The source material was PBMCs. This chain joins TRBV18 and TRBJ1-5, with 8 bases identical to TRBD1. This sequence was found in a human donor in good health. CDR3 in amino acids: CASSLDRDRNQPQHF. The DNA for the CDR3 is TGTGCCAGCTCATTGGACAGGGATCGGAATCAGCCCCAGCATTTT. Full variable domain (remainder filled in from reference TRBV18 and TRBJ1-5): NAGVMQNPRHLVRRRGQEARLRCSPMKGHSHVYWYRQLPEEGLKFMVYLQKENIIDESGMPKERFSAEFPKEGPSILRIQQVVRGDSAAYFCASSLDRDRNQPQHFGDGTRLSIL.